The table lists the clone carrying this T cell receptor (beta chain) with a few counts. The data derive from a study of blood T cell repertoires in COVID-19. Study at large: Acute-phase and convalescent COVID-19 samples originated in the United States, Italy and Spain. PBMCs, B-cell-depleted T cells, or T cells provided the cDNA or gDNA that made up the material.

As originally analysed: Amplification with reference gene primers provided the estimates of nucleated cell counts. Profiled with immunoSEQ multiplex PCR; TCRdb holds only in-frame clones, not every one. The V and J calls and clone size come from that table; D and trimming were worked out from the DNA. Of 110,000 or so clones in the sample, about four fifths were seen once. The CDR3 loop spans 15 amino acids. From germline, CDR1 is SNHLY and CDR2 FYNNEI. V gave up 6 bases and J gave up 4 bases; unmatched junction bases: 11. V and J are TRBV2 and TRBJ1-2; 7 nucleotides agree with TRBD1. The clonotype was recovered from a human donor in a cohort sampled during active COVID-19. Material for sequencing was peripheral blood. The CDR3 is CASSGAGQASYGYTF. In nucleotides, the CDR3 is TGTGCCAGCAGCGGAGCCGGACAGGCAAGCTATGGCTACACCTTC.